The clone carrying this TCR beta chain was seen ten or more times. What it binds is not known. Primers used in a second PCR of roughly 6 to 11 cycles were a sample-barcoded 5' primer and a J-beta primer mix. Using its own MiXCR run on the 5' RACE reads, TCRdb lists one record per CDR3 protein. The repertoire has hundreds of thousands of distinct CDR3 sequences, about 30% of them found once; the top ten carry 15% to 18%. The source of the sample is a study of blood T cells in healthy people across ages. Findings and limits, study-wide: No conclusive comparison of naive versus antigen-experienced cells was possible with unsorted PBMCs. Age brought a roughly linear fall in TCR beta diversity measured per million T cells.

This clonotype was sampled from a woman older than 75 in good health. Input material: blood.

The CDR3 DNA is TGTGCCAGCAGCTTGAAAGTTTTCCCCAGGACTGAAGCTTTCTTT. This encodes CASSLKVFPRTEAFF. The V and J genes are TRBV5-6 and TRBJ1-1; D is unresolved. Trimming cost V 1 base and J 5 bases, with 15 bases left between them. Germline lookup yields CDR1 SGHDT and CDR2 YYEEEE. This CDR3 contains 15 residues. Together with reference TRBV5-6 and TRBJ1-1, the CDR3 gives the full variable domain: DAGVTQSPTHLIKTRGQQVTLRCSPKSGHDTVSWYQQALGQGPQFIFQYYEEEERQRGNFPDRFSGHQFPNYSSELNVNALLLGDSALYLCASSLKVFPRTEAFFGQGTRLTVV.